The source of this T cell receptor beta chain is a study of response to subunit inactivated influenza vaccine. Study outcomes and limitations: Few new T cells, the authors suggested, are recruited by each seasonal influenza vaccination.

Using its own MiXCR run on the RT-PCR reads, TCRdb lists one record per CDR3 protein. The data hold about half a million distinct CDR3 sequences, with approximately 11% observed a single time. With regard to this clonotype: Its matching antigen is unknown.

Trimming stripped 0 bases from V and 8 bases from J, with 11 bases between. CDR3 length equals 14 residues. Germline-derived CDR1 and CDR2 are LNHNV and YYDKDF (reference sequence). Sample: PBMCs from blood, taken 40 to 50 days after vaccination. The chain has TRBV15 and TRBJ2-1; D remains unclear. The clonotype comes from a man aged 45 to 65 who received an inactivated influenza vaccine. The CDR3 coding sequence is TGTGCCACCAGCAGAGATTCACTACCCGATGAGCAGTTCTTC. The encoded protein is CATSRDSLPDEQFF.